The present entry profiles one T cell receptor beta chain with its context. The sample comes from a study of blood T cell repertoires in COVID-19. In the study overall: There were acute and convalescent COVID-19 samples, and they came from the United States, Italy and Spain. Sources were T cells, B-cell-depleted T cells, or PBMCs; the material itself was cDNA or gDNA.

In the authors' methods: Using reference gene primer amplification, nucleated cell counts were estimated. The table came from immunoSEQ multiplex PCR; TCRdb's copy has only in-frame clones and leaves some out. Clone size and the V and J calls come from that table; the DNA yielded D and trimming. Of approximately 240,000 clones listed, around four fifths are singletons. Trimming removed 1 base from V and 4 bases from J, with 18 bases in between. Germline assignment: CDR1 KGHSH and CDR2 LQKENI. The length of the CDR3 is 17 residues. This clonotype was sampled from a woman aged 55-70 years with active or convalescent COVID-19. Sequencing was performed on peripheral blood. The chain is built from TRBV18 and TRBJ2-3, with D perhaps TRBD2 (6 bases). The CDR3 bases are TGTGCCAGCTCACCACGGGAGCTAGCGTCTAGGGCAGATACGCAGTATTTT. As protein: CASSPRELASRADTQYF.